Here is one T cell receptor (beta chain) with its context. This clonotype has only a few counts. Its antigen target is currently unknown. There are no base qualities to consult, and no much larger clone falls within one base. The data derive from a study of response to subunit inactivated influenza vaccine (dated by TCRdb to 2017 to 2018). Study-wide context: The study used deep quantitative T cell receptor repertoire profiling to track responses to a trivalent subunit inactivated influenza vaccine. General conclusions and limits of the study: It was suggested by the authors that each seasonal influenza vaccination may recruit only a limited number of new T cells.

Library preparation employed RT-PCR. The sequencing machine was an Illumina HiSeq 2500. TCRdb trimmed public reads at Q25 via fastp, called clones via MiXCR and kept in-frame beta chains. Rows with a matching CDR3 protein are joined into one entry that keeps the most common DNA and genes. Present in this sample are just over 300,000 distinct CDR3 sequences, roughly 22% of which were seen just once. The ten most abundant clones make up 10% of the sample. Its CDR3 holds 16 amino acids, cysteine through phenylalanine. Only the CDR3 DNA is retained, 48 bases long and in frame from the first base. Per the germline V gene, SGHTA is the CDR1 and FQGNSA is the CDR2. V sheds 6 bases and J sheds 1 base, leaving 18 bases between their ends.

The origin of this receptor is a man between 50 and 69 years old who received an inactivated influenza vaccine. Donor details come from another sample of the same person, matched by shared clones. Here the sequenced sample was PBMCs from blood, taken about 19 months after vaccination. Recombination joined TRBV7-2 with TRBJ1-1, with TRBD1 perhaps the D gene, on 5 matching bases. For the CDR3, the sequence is CASRLAGMIANTEAFF. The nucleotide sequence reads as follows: TGTGCCAGCAGACTAGCAGGGATGATAGCGAACACTGAAGCTTTCTTT. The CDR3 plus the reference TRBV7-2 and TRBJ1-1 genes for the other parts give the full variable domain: GAGVSQSPSNKVTEKGKDVELRCDPISGHTALYWYRQSLGQGLEFLIYFQGNSAPDKSGLPSDRFSAERTGGSVSTLTIQRTQQEDSAVYLCASRLAGMIANTEAFFGQGTRLTVV.